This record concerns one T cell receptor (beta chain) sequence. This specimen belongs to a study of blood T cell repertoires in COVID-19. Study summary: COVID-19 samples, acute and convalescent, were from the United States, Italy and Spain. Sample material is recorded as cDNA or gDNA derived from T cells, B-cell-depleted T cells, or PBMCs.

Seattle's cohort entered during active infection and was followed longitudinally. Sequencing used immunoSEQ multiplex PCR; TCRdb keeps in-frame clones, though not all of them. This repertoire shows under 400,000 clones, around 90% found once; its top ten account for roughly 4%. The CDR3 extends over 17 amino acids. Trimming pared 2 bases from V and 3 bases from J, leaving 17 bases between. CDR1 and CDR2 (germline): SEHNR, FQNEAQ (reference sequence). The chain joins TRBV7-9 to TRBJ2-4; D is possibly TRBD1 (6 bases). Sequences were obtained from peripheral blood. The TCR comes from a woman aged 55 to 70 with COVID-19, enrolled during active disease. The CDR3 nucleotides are TGTGCCAGCAGCTTAATAGCGATTTGGACAGACAAAAACATTCAGTACTTC. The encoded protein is CASSLIAIWTDKNIQYF.